This is a list of T cell receptor beta chains from one sample in a study of radiation and T cells in renal cell carcinoma. Libraries were prepared by immunoSEQ multiplex PCR; TCRdb keeps only in-frame clonotypes and omits some of them. The table records 25,000 to 40,000 clones, 81% of them present only once. Sequencing used blood, obtained from a patient whose treatment included radiotherapy and nephrectomy. The origin of the receptors is a man aged 55 to 70 with renal cell carcinoma. The CDR3 runs from the conserved cysteine through the conserved F or W. The D gene is left open where the match is weak. Some rows have no size entry. The others give once, few or many, or a class for an expanded clone.

clone_size	cdr3_length	j_call	d_call	v_call	cdr3_nt	cdr3_aa
few	14	TRBJ1-2	TRBD1	TRBV10-3	TGTGCCATCACCCAAGGACAGGGGGAGGGAGGCTACACCTTC	CAITQGQGEGGYTF
NA	14	TRBJ1-6	NA	TRBV19	TGTGCCAGTAGTATAACGCACAGTAATTCACCCCTCCACTTT	CASSITHSNSPLHF
once	14	TRBJ1-4	NA	TRBV5-4	TGTGCCAGCAGCTCGGGGGCCTCTAATGAAAAACTGTTTTTT	CASSSGASNEKLFF
few	14	TRBJ2-7	NA	TRBV7-2	TGTGCCAGCAGCTTCAAGGACGGGTTTTTACAGCAGTACTTC	CASSFKDGFLQQYF
NA	17	TRBJ2-7	NA	TRBV7-8	TGTGCCAGCAGCTTAGCCACTAGGCCGGCAAGCTCCTACGAGCAGTACTTC	CASSLATRPASSYEQYF
few	12	TRBJ1-1	NA	TRBV5-4	TGTGCCAGCAGCGTCCTTGACACTGAAGCTTTCTTT	CASSVLDTEAFF
once	16	TRBJ2-1	TRBD2	TRBV2	TGTGCCAGCACCCTCACGACGGGAGGGCCACGGAATGAGCAGTTCTTC	CASTLTTGGPRNEQFF
few	17	TRBJ2-3	TRBD1	TRBV5-1	TGCGCCAGCAGCTTGGGGTTGGTGGACAGGGCAGCAGATACGCAGTATTTT	CASSLGLVDRAADTQYF
NA	14	TRBJ1-1	NA	TRBV5-4	TGTGCCAGCAGCTTAAGTACAAGCAACACTGAAGCTTTCTTT	CASSLSTSNTEAFF
NA	15	TRBJ1-1	TRBD1	TRBV5-6	TGTGCCAGCAGCTCCCCGGGACAGGGTCAGTTCATGGCTTTCTTT	CASSSPGQGQFMAFF
NA	12	TRBJ1-2	TRBD1	TRBV28	TGTGCCAGTAATACAGGGGGCAAAGGCTACACCTTC	CASNTGGKGYTF
NA	15	TRBJ2-6	NA	TRBV6-5	TGTGCCAGCAGTTATGGCGGCTCTGGGGCCTACGTCCTGACTTTC	CASSYGGSGAYVLTF
NA	13	TRBJ1-4	NA	TRBV10-3	TGTGCCATCAGTGAGCCCCGGAATGAAAAACTGTTTTTT	CAISEPRNEKLFF
few	14	TRBJ2-1	NA	TRBV6-5	TGTGCCAGCAATTCCGGGAGCTCCTACAATGAGCAGTTCTTC	CASNSGSSYNEQFF
once	11	TRBJ2-1	NA	TRBV5-6	TGTGCCAGCAGCCACTACAATGAGCAGTTCTTC	CASSHYNEQFF
NA	14	TRBJ2-1	NA	TRBV10-2	TGCGCCAGCAGTACGGTGTCGGTCGGCTATGAGCAGTTCTTC	CASSTVSVGYEQFF
NA	16	TRBJ1-3	TRBD1	TRBV5-1	TGCGCCAGCAGCAGGCCGCAACAGGGGTCTGGAAACACCATATATTTT	CASSRPQQGSGNTIYF
NA	15	TRBJ2-7	TRBD2	TRBV6-5	TGTGCCAGCAGCCTTCAGCGGGACCGGGGGTACGAGCAGTACTTC	CASSLQRDRGYEQYF
NA	15	TRBJ2-4	TRBD1	TRBV6-5	TGTGCCAGCAGCCCCAGGGGGCTAGCCAAAAACATTCAGTACTTC	CASSPRGLAKNIQYF
NA	14	TRBJ2-5	TRBD1	TRBV5-4	TGTGCCAGCAGACCGGACAGGGGCCAAGAGACCCAGTACTTC	CASRPDRGQETQYF
NA	15	TRBJ1-4	TRBD1	TRBV7-2	TGTGCCAGCAGCCTAACCGGGACAGGGTCCGAAAAACTGTTTTTT	CASSLTGTGSEKLFF
NA	13	TRBJ2-7	NA	TRBV7-9	TGTGCCAGCAGCCGAGGAGGGTTTGACGAGCAGTACTTC	CASSRGGFDEQYF
NA	14	TRBJ1-5	NA	TRBV7-5	TGTGCCAGAAGCCCCTCGGGGGTCAATCAGCCCCAGCATTTT	CARSPSGVNQPQHF
NA	15	TRBJ1-1	NA	TRBV19	TGTGCCAGTAGTTATATGGGGGCGATGAACACTGAAGCTTTCTTT	CASSYMGAMNTEAFF
NA	14	TRBJ2-7	NA	TRBV7-3	TGTGCCAGCAGCTTAAACAGGGAATCCTACGAGCAGTACTTC	CASSLNRESYEQYF
NA	16	TRBJ2-7	TRBD1	TRBV7-2	TGTGCCAGCAGCCTCGAGGACAGGAGGCGATCCTACGAGCAGTACTTC	CASSLEDRRRSYEQYF
NA	14	TRBJ2-7	NA	TRBV7-9	TGTGCCAGCAGCTTAGAGGACGTCGCCTACGAGCAGTACTTC	CASSLEDVAYEQYF
once	15	TRBJ2-7	NA	TRBV25-1	TGTGCCAGCAGTGAATTAGGGGACTTCGTCCACGAGCAGTACTTC	CASSELGDFVHEQYF
NA	14	TRBJ2-7	TRBD2	TRBV27	TGTGCCAGCAGTGTGACTAGCGGGAGGGTCGGGCAGTACTTC	CASSVTSGRVGQYF
NA	14	TRBJ2-5	TRBD1	TRBV9	TGTGCCAGCAGCCCCCGGACAGGCCGGGCGGCCCAGTACTTC	CASSPRTGRAAQYF
few	14	TRBJ2-7	TRBD2	TRBV5-1	TGCGCCAGGGGAGCGGGAGGGTCGGCCTACGAGCAGTACTTC	CARGAGGSAYEQYF
NA	15	TRBJ2-7	TRBD1	TRBV9	TGTGCCAGCAGCGACCCGGGACAGGGTGCCTACGAGCAGTACTTC	CASSDPGQGAYEQYF
NA	13	TRBJ2-1	NA	TRBV7-8	TGTGCCAGCAGTTCCCGACAGAACAATGAGCAGTTCTTC	CASSSRQNNEQFF